This entry concerns a single TCR beta chain. This specimen belongs to a study of CD8+ T cells in alopecia areata. Study overall: Percent of scalp involved defined treated patients' severity scores.

As to treatment: oral pan-JAK inhibitor, 5-10 mg twice daily. The researchers isolated CD4+ and CD8+ T cells from PBMCs by sorting. The authors extracted RNA and reverse transcribed it into cDNA as the sequencing template. Clones were sequenced by immunoSEQ multiplex PCR, and TCRdb holds only the in-frame ones, with some missing. The data hold fewer than 250,000 clones, with more than 50% observed a single time. The material sequenced was CD4+ T cells sorted from blood, taken at week 24, from a patient treated with tofacitinib. This TCR derives from a human donor with alopecia areata.

Here the CDR3 DNA reads TGTGCCAGCAGCCAAGCTCGGGTCTCCACAGATACGCAGTATTTT. As protein: CASSQARVSTDTQYF. The chain couples TRBV7-2 to TRBJ2-3; D gene ambiguous. The CDR3 runs to 15 residues. Deletions cut 5 bases from V and 2 bases from J, with 14 bases between. Germline loops: CDR1 SGHTA, CDR2 FQGNSA.